These 29 T cell receptor beta chains share one sample of origin, sequenced in a study of control samples from healthy donors and cancer patients. Data came from immunoSEQ multiplex PCR; TCRdb stores just in-frame clones and leaves some out. This table holds 390,000 or so clones, 80% to 95% found once. Sequencing was performed on PBMCs. These receptors originate from a man aged 35-49 years with head and neck cancer.

The chain links TRBV27 to TRBJ2-7, with D maybe TRBD2 (6 bases). CDR3 size: 16 residues. CDR1 MNHEY and CDR2 SMNVEV come from the germline V gene (reference sequence). V was clipped by 4 bases and J by 2 bases, with 18 bases between them. The CDR3 loop reads CASSYSPRAGPYEQYF. In nucleotides, the CDR3 is TGTGCCAGCAGTTACTCTCCACGAGCGGGCCCCTACGAGCAGTACTTC.

This chain uses TRBV30 with TRBJ2-7, with 8 bases that match TRBD1. Germline V lookup: CDR1 GTSNPN, CDR2 SVGIG (reference sequence). CDR3 length: 13 residues. The junction had 4 bases not matched to a gene; V was cut back by 3 bases and J by 3 bases. This CDR3 reads CAWRPGQDYEQYF. CDR3 coding DNA: TGTGCCTGGAGGCCGGGACAGGACTACGAGCAGTACTTC.

The chain is built from TRBV7-2 and TRBJ2-7; possible D gene TRBD2, 5 bases. Germline V gives CDR1 SGHTA, CDR2 FQGNSA. The CDR3 is made up of 13 amino acids. Trimming shortened V by 4 bases and J by 3 bases, and 10 bases separated the two germline ends. CDR3 nucleotide sequence: TGTGCCAGCAGCTCGAGGAGGAACTACGAGCAGTACTTC. This sequence encodes CASSSRRNYEQYF.

This sequence joins TRBV5-4 and TRBJ2-5; 10 nucleotides align to TRBD2. The CDR3 loop spans 17 amino acids. Germline assignment: CDR1 SGHNT and CDR2 YYREEE (reference sequence). J was trimmed by 4 bases and V by 4 bases; bases with no gene match: 13. This CDR3 reads CASSPSTSGKLIETQYF. The CDR3 nucleotides are TGTGCCAGCAGCCCTAGTACTAGCGGGAAGTTGATAGAGACCCAGTACTTC.

The V gene is TRBV9, the J gene TRBJ2-1, with 8 bases fitting TRBD1. V lost 3 bases and J lost 0; bases outside the gene matches: 8. The CDR3 sequence is 17 residues long. Looked up from germline, CDR1 is SGDLS and CDR2 is YYNGEE. Here the CDR3 reads CASSAQGAGGSYNEQFF. Written as DNA, the CDR3 is TGTGCCAGCAGCGCCCAGGGGGCAGGAGGCTCCTACAATGAGCAGTTCTTC.

V usage is TRBV6-2 or TRBV6-3 and J usage is TRBJ1-5, with 8 nucleotides matching TRBD1. With 1 base clipped from V and 3 bases from J, the junction kept 2 bases outside the gene matches. CDR1 MNHEY and CDR2 SVGEGT come from the germline V gene. The length of the CDR3 is 15 residues. The CDR3 DNA reads TGTGCCAGCAGTTACTACAGGGGGAACAATCAGCCCCAGCATTTT. It is translated as CASSYYRGNNQPQHF.

V gene TRBV7-9 combines with J gene TRBJ1-3, with D perhaps TRBD1 (5 bases). The germline V gene has CDR1 SEHNR and CDR2 FQNEAQ (reference sequence). The ends were cut back, 6 bases at V and 0 bases at J, with 6 bases in the middle. The CDR3 sequence is 13 residues long. The CDR3 nucleotides read TGTGCCAGCAGGGGGACCTCTGGAAACACCATATATTTT. It is translated as CASRGTSGNTIYF.

The chain carries TRBV11-2 and TRBJ1-2; D gene unclear. Trimming took off 5 bases at V and 8 bases at J, with 21 bases between the two ends. This CDR3 is built from 15 residues. Germline CDR1 SGHAT, CDR2 FQNNGV. CDR3 DNA sequence: TGTGCCAGCAGCCAAAACCCGGGAGACCTGGGGGGCTACACCTTC. Amino acid sequence: CASSQNPGDLGGYTF.

This chain joins TRBV7-9 and TRBJ1-1; unclear D gene. Deletions cut 2 bases from V and 0 bases from J, with 7 bases between. The CDR3 contains 14 residues. Germline-derived CDR1 and CDR2 are SEHNR and FQNEAQ (reference sequence). The CDR3 DNA reads TGTGCCAGCAGCTTAAATTCCATGAACACTGAAGCTTTCTTT. It specifies CASSLNSMNTEAFF.

The sample holds one count of this clone. The J gene is TRBJ1-6, the V gene TRBV5-4, with 7 bases matching TRBD1. The CDR3 has 16 residues. The V gene end was trimmed by 5 bases and the J gene end by 3 bases; junction bases not matched to a gene: 8. Germline assignment: CDR1 SGHNT and CDR2 YYREEE (reference sequence). The CDR3: CASSSQGGLYNSPLHF. In DNA, the CDR3 is TGTGCCAGCAGTTCCCAAGGGGGCCTCTATAATTCACCCCTCCACTTT.

This chain uses TRBV5-8 with TRBJ2-7; 13 nucleotides agree with TRBD2. Germline CDR1 SGHTS, CDR2 YDEGEE. The CDR3 covers 15 residues. The J segment lost 5 bases and the V segment lost 4 bases, leaving 6 bases of the junction unmatched. Written as DNA, the CDR3 is TGTGCCAGCAGCCCGTCGACTAGCGGGAGGAACGAGCAGTACTTC. Its translation is CASSPSTSGRNEQYF.

Only a few counts were recorded for this clone. The chain recombines TRBV30 with TRBJ2-7; D is uncertain. V was clipped by 2 bases and J by 4 bases, with 9 bases between them. CDR3 size: 12 residues. The germline gives CDR1 GTSNPN, CDR2 SVGIG (reference sequence). CDR3: CAWSLGRYEQYF. CDR3 coding DNA: TGTGCCTGGAGTTTGGGCCGATACGAGCAGTACTTC. The full variable domain, its missing parts supplied by reference TRBV30 and TRBJ2-7, is SQTIHQWPATLVQPVGSPLSLECTVEGTSNPNLYWYRQAAGRGLQLLFYSVGIGQISSEVPQNLSASRPQDRQFILSSKKLLLSDSGFYLCAWSLGRYEQYFGPGTRLTVT.

This chain connects TRBV5-1 to TRBJ2-7, with 7 bases that match TRBD1. J lost 0 bases, V lost 5 bases, and 11 bases had no gene match. The CDR3 covers 16 residues. In germline, CDR1 is SGHRS, CDR2 YFSETQ. DNA for the CDR3: TGCGCCAGCAGTATTGGACAGGCTGTACTCTCCTACGAGCAGTACTTC. Its protein product is CASSIGQAVLSYEQYF.

This clone appeared a single time. V gene TRBV9 combines with J gene TRBJ1-2, with D hard to call. The CDR3 covers 12 residues. Germline lookup yields CDR1 SGDLS and CDR2 YYNGEE. V gave up 3 bases and J gave up 7 bases, with 10 bases separating them. The CDR3 sequence: CASSERTSGYTF. The CDR3 DNA follows: TGTGCCAGCAGCGAGAGGACCAGTGGCTACACCTTC. Combining the CDR3 with reference TRBV9 and TRBJ1-2 gives the whole variable domain DSGVTQTPKHLITATGQRVTLRCSPRSGDLSVYWYQQSLDQGLQFLIQYYNGEERAKGNILERFSAQQFPDLHSELNLSSLELGDSALYFCASSERTSGYTFGSGTRLTVV.

V usage is TRBV6-6 and J usage is TRBJ2-4; 7 bases agree with TRBD1. Germline V gives CDR1 MNHNY, CDR2 SVGAGI (reference sequence). The CDR3 is 15 amino acids. V lost 2 bases to trimming and J lost 9 bases; unmatched junction nucleotides: 10. The CDR3 DNA reads as TGTGCCAGCAGTTACGAAGGGACAGTATATATCATTCAGTACTTC. Translation gives CASSYEGTVYIIQYF.

V usage is TRBV15 and J usage is TRBJ1-1, with 9 bases fitting TRBD1. CDR1 is LNHNV and CDR2 is YYDKDF in the germline V gene (reference sequence). V trimming: 3 bases; J trimming: 5 bases; junction bases outside the gene matches: 1. The CDR3 length is 13 residues. The CDR3 reads CATSRTGGTEAFF. Written as DNA, the CDR3 is TGTGCCACCAGCAGGACAGGGGGTACTGAAGCTTTCTTT. The full variable domain, its missing parts supplied by reference TRBV15 and TRBJ1-1, is DAMVIQNPRYQVTQFGKPVTLSCSQTLNHNVMYWYQQKSSQAPKLLFHYYDKDFNNEADTPDNFQSRRPNTSFCFLDIRSPGLGDTAMYLCATSRTGGTEAFFGQGTRLTVV.

The DNA for the CDR3 is TGTGCCAGCAGTGTCACAGATACGCAGTATTTT. It encodes CASSVTDTQYF. The chain couples TRBV6-2 or TRBV6-3 to TRBJ2-3, with D unclear. The length of the CDR3 is 11 residues. CDR1 is MNHEY, CDR2 SVGEGT, per germline. V was trimmed by 5 bases and J by 2 bases, leaving 2 bases between them.

The chain links TRBV7-9 to TRBJ2-1; weak D call: TRBD1 (5 bases). This CDR3 is 13 amino acids long. The ends were cut back, 5 bases at V and 4 bases at J, with 9 bases in the middle. Per the germline V gene, CDR1 is SEHNR and CDR2 is FQNEAQ (reference sequence). Written as DNA, the CDR3 is TGTGCCAGCAGCGAGGCAGGGTACAATGAGCAGTTCTTC. It specifies CASSEAGYNEQFF. Using reference TRBV7-9 and TRBJ2-1 for the parts outside the CDR3, the full variable domain is DTGVSQNPRHKITKRGQNVTFRCDPISEHNRLYWYRQTLGQGPEFLTYFQNEAQLEKSRLLSDRFSAERPKGSFSTLEIQRTEQGDSAMYLCASSEAGYNEQFFGPGTRLTVL.

This rearrangement joins TRBV15 to TRBJ1-3; either TRBD1 or TRBD2 may supply D (5 bases each). The J call may be mistaken, given a closer DNA end match to TRBJ2-2. This CDR3 is built from 14 residues. The germline V gene encodes CDR1 LNHNV and CDR2 YYDKDF (reference sequence). The DNA of the CDR3 is TGTGCCACCAGCACCGGGACGGGGACCGGGGAGCTGTTTTTT. Residues: CATSTGTGTGELFF.

The chain employs TRBV19 and TRBJ1-6, with a tentative D call TRBD1 (5 bases). Germline lookup yields CDR1 LNHDA and CDR2 SQIVND (reference sequence). CDR3 length: 15 amino acids. The V and J ends lost 4 bases and 8 bases respectively, with 15 bases between them. The CDR3 DNA is TGTGCCAGTAGTACCGACAGTGGGAGGCATTCACCCCTCCACTTT. This gives the protein CASSTDSGRHSPLHF.

This clone was counted a few times. The chain employs TRBV7-9 and TRBJ2-1; TRBD1 might be the D (6 bases). This CDR3 region has 12 residues. The germline V gene has CDR1 SEHNR and CDR2 FQNEAQ (reference sequence). Trimming pared 2 bases from V and 8 bases from J, leaving 7 bases between. CDR3 nucleotide sequence: TGTGCCAGCAGCTTATCAGGGGATGAGCAGTTCTTC. Protein: CASSLSGDEQFF.

The chain couples TRBV28 to TRBJ1-5, with D tentatively TRBD1 (6 bases). Trimming took off 4 bases at V and 3 bases at J, with 13 bases between the two ends. Germline V gives CDR1 MDHEN, CDR2 SYDVKM. This CDR3 contains 15 residues. Here the CDR3 reads CASSYRDTLNQPQHF. The CDR3, as DNA: TGTGCCAGCAGTTACAGGGACACCCTCAATCAGCCCCAGCATTTT.

The gene calls are TRBV5-1 and TRBJ2-5, with D perhaps TRBD1 (6 bases). This CDR3 contains 14 residues. CDR1 is SGHRS, CDR2 YFSETQ, per germline. V lost 3 bases to trimming and J lost 5 bases, with 14 bases between them. The CDR3: CASSSGDRSETQYF. CDR3 nucleotide sequence: TGCGCCAGCAGCTCCGGAGACAGGTCGGAGACCCAGTACTTC.

This chain uses TRBV27 with TRBJ1-4; D is possibly TRBD1 (5 bases). The CDR3 runs to 14 residues. Deletions cut 8 bases from V and 5 bases from J, with 15 bases between. Germline CDR1 and CDR2: MNHEY and SMNVEV (reference sequence). CDR3: CASSGLGGNEKLFF. Written as DNA, the CDR3 is TGTGCCAGCTCGGGGTTGGGGGGGAATGAAAAACTGTTTTTT.

CDR3: CASSPGEAGGLYEQYF. CDR3 in DNA: TGTGCCAGCAGCCCTGGGGAAGCGGGAGGCCTGTACGAGCAGTACTTC. This chain uses TRBV3-1 (or the pseudogene TRBV3-2) with TRBJ2-7; 9 positions agree with TRBD2. Germline CDR1 and CDR2: LGHDT and YNNKEL (reference sequence). Losses at the gene ends were 4 bases for V and 4 bases for J; bases not matched to a gene: 11. The CDR3 spans 16 residues.

This rearrangement joins TRBV11-2 to TRBJ1-2; a weak D match, TRBD1 (6 bases). CDR1 is SGHAT and CDR2 is FQNNGV in the germline V gene. Trimming left V 5 bases short and J 7 bases short, with 11 bases between. The CDR3 is made up of 12 amino acids. CDR3: CASSMDSPGYTF. The CDR3 DNA reads as TGTGCCAGCAGCATGGACAGCCCTGGCTACACCTTC.

A word on this clone: Different DNA sequences within this sample yield the same CDR3. J is TRBJ2-3 and V is TRBV24-1; D is unresolved. V lost 4 bases, J lost 2 bases, and 6 bases lay in between. The CDR3 loop spans 13 amino acids. CDR1 KGHDR and CDR2 SFDVKD come from the germline V gene. The CDR3 sequence is CATSDLFTDTQYF. The CDR3, as DNA: TGTGCCACCAGTGACCTATTCACAGATACGCAGTATTTT.

V and J are TRBV28 and TRBJ1-2; weak D call: TRBD1 (6 bases). Germline V gene data show CDR1 as MDHEN and CDR2 as SYDVKM. Trimming removed 4 bases at V and 3 bases at J, with 18 bases between. CDR3 size: 16 residues. CDR3 sequence: CASSSIPWGADYGYTF. DNA for the CDR3: TGTGCCAGCAGTTCTATCCCGTGGGGGGCGGACTATGGCTACACCTTC.

The V and J genes are TRBV30 and TRBJ1-2, with 8 bases lining up with TRBD1. This CDR3 spans 15 amino acids. V lost 1 base, J lost 4 bases, and 8 bases stayed unmatched. CDR1 and CDR2 from the germline V gene are GTSNPN and SVGIG (reference sequence). The CDR3 sequence is CAWSGFQGAGYGYTF. The CDR3 region has the DNA TGTGCCTGGAGTGGATTCCAGGGGGCCGGCTATGGCTACACCTTC.